These 30 T cell receptor beta chains share one sample of origin, sequenced in a study of blood T cell repertoires in COVID-19. Measured with immunoSEQ multiplex PCR; TCRdb has only the in-frame clones, and not every one. The table includes about 300,000 clones, around 85% detected once. Sequencing was performed on peripheral blood. The receptors were gathered from a human donor with COVID-19, enrolled during active disease. The donor label of this sample is uncertain.

This chain joins TRBV10-1 and TRBJ2-2; maybe TRBD1 (6 bases). Trimming pared 5 bases from V and 5 bases from J, leaving 12 bases between. The length of the CDR3 is 14 residues. Germline assignment: CDR1 WNHNN and CDR2 SYGVQD (reference sequence). CDR3 DNA sequence: TGCGCCAGCAGTAGTGACAGGAGGACCGGGGAGCTGTTTTTT. Amino acid sequence: CASSSDRRTGELFF.

DNA of the CDR3: TGTGCCAGTAGGAGGACAGGCGCCAATCAGCCCCAGCATTTT. It encodes CASRRTGANQPQHF. This sequence joins TRBV19 and TRBJ1-5; 7 bases fit TRBD1. V dropped 6 bases and J dropped 3; count of bases not matched to a gene: 5. The CDR3 sequence is 14 residues long. Germline V gene lookup returns CDR1 LNHDA and CDR2 SQIVND (reference sequence).

The genes are TRBV28 and TRBJ2-7; 11 nucleotides align to TRBD2. V dropped 8 bases and J dropped 6; count of bases not matched to a gene: 9. Germline CDR1 is MDHEN and CDR2 is SYDVKM. This CDR3 contains 14 residues. The CDR3, as DNA: TGTGCCAGCTTTACTAGCGGGAGAGAGTCCGAGCAGTACTTC. It translates to CASFTSGRESEQYF.

The V call is TRBV29-1, the J call TRBJ2-2; TRBD2 agrees at 12 bases. Trimming at V came to 6 bases and at J to 5 bases, leaving 7 bases not matched to a gene. Germline CDR1 is SQVTM and CDR2 is ANQGSEA. This CDR3 region has 15 residues. The CDR3 is CSVATSGSGTGELFF. For the CDR3, the DNA is TGCAGCGTCGCGACTAGCGGGAGTGGTACCGGGGAGCTGTTTTTT.

This clone has a handful of counts. This chain's CDR3 is CASSKGTSGVYNEQFF. CDR3 DNA: TGTGCCAGCAGTAAAGGGACTAGCGGGGTCTACAATGAGCAGTTCTTC. The J gene is TRBJ2-1, the V gene TRBV2; the match to TRBD2 covers 13 bases. Germline V gene data show CDR1 as SNHLY and CDR2 as FYNNEI. J lost 3 bases, V lost 5 bases, and 4 bases had no gene match. The length of the CDR3 is 16 residues.

The chain uses TRBV6-5 and TRBJ2-7, with 9 bases aligning to TRBD1. V was clipped by 6 bases and J by 2 bases; unmatched bases: 8. The germline CDR1 and CDR2 sequences are MNHEY and SVGAGI. The CDR3 spans 15 residues. The CDR3: CASRVGTGSPYEQYF. The CDR3 bases are TGTGCCAGCAGGGTCGGGACAGGGTCTCCCTACGAGCAGTACTTC.

This sequence joins TRBV15 and TRBJ2-7; D unclear. This CDR3 spans 14 amino acids. Trimming took 1 base from V and 7 from J, leaving 14 bases between them. Germline V lookup: CDR1 LNHNV, CDR2 YYDKDF (reference sequence). CDR3 amino acids: CATSRVRQALEQYF. The CDR3 bases are TGTGCCACCAGCAGAGTAAGGCAGGCCTTAGAGCAGTACTTC.

The gene calls are TRBV5-1 and TRBJ1-3; 12 bases map to TRBD1. J gave up 5 bases and V 2 bases, and 5 bases lay outside the gene matches. The CDR3 contains 16 residues. Looked up from germline, CDR1 is SGHRS and CDR2 is YFSETQ. CDR3: CASSFTGTGGRNTIYF. The CDR3 DNA reads as TGCGCCAGCAGCTTCACCGGGACAGGGGGCCGAAACACCATATATTTT.

The chain employs TRBV5-1 and TRBJ2-1; 7 bases are a match to TRBD2. The germline gives CDR1 SGHRS, CDR2 YFSETQ. Unmatched junction bases numbered 11, after V lost 1 base and J lost 7 bases. This CDR3 has 16 residues. The chain's CDR3 is CASSLSGGSMMNEQFF. The DNA for the CDR3 is TGCGCCAGCAGCTTGAGTGGCGGGAGTATGATGAATGAGCAGTTCTTC.

V is TRBV3-1 (or the pseudogene TRBV3-2) and J is TRBJ2-1, with TRBD2 identical over 10 bases. This CDR3 comprises 15 residues. The V segment lost 0 bases and the J segment 11 bases; nucleotides outside the gene matches: 7. Per germline, CDR1 LGHDT and CDR2 YNNKEL (reference sequence). CDR3 sequence (DNA): TGTGCCAGCAGCCAAGATATCATACTAGCGGGACAGCAGTTCTTC. Its translation is CASSQDIILAGQQFF.

V and J are TRBV28 and TRBJ1-6, with TRBD1 matching over 12 bases. The V and J ends lost 5 bases and 6 bases, in that order; junction bases with no gene match: 17. This CDR3 region has 20 residues. Germline V lookup: CDR1 MDHEN, CDR2 SYDVKM. The CDR3 bases are TGTGCCAGCAGTCTCTCCACCGGGACAGGGGGCTTCTTCGGTAATTCACCCCTCCACTTT. It encodes CASSLSTGTGGFFGNSPLHF.

CDR3 sequence (DNA): TGTGCCAGTAGTCCCCGGATAGGGGGGGAACCAACCTACAATGAGCAGTTCTTC. Amino acids: CASSPRIGGEPTYNEQFF. This chain links TRBV19 with TRBJ2-1; D might be TRBD2 (7 bases). Between the trimmed V and J ends, which lost 5 bases and 2 bases, there was a span of 22 bases. Per germline, CDR1 LNHDA and CDR2 SQIVND (reference sequence). The CDR3 is 18 residues long.

The rearrangement uses TRBV5-1 and TRBJ2-1; the match to TRBD2 covers 16 bases. Germline V lookup: CDR1 SGHRS, CDR2 YFSETQ. Germline trimming cut 4 bases from V and 4 bases from J; bases unmatched to any gene: 2. This CDR3 has 16 residues. CDR3 protein: CASSRGLAGGYNEQFF. Here the CDR3 DNA reads TGCGCCAGCAGCCGGGGACTAGCGGGAGGGTACAATGAGCAGTTCTTC.

The V call is TRBV28, the J call TRBJ1-1; the match to TRBD1 covers 7 bases. The ends lost 4 bases at V and 4 bases at J; junction bases unmatched: 6. The germline V gene encodes CDR1 MDHEN and CDR2 SYDVKM. The CDR3 is 14 amino acids. The CDR3 spells CASSYTGVGTEAFF. CDR3 DNA: TGTGCCAGCAGTTATACAGGGGTGGGCACTGAAGCTTTCTTT.

This clone was recorded only once. The chain links TRBV19 to TRBJ2-3; TRBD1 matches 7 bases. V lost 5 bases and J lost 2; bases outside the gene matches: 13. There are 17 residues in the CDR3. The germline V gene has CDR1 LNHDA and CDR2 SQIVND (reference sequence). CDR3 nucleotides: TGTGCCAGTAGTGTAACCACTGGGGACAGTTCCACAGATACGCAGTATTTT. Protein product: CASSVTTGDSSTDTQYF.

The chain combines TRBV6-1 with TRBJ1-2; 7 bases line up with TRBD1. Germline V lookup: CDR1 MNHNS, CDR2 SASEGT. This CDR3 is 14 amino acids long. V was pared by 1 base and J by 4 bases, with 3 bases of the junction left unmatched. The CDR3, as DNA: TGTGCCAGCAGTGAAGACGGACAGGCCTATGGCTACACCTTC. Its protein is CASSEDGQAYGYTF.

The V gene is TRBV7-2, the J gene TRBJ1-4, with D uncertain. The V end was cut by 5 bases, the J end by 5 bases, with 12 bases between. The CDR3 totals 14 residues. Germline V gives CDR1 SGHTA, CDR2 FQGNSA. The CDR3 here is CASSRPGFNEKLFF. The DNA of the CDR3 is TGTGCCAGCAGCCGTCCGGGGTTCAATGAAAAACTGTTTTTT.

The J gene is TRBJ2-1, the V gene TRBV5-1; TRBD2 agrees at 13 bases. CDR3 length equals 18 residues. Trimming removed 4 bases from V and 9 bases from J; junction bases left unmatched: 16. The germline gives CDR1 SGHRS, CDR2 YFSETQ. This CDR3 is CASSAGPGTSGKDGEQFF. CDR3 nucleotides: TGCGCCAGCAGCGCTGGCCCCGGGACTAGCGGGAAAGACGGTGAGCAGTTCTTC.

The chain links TRBV9 to TRBJ1-1; D remains ambiguous. The length of the CDR3 is 14 residues. The V and J ends lost 4 bases and 5 bases respectively, with 15 bases between them. In germline, CDR1 is SGDLS, CDR2 YYNGEE. The CDR3 DNA reads TGTGCCAGCAGCCCAGGAACAGATCGGACTGAAGCTTTCTTT. It codes for CASSPGTDRTEAFF.

This chain connects TRBV4-1 to TRBJ1-4; D perhaps matches TRBD1 (6 bases). This CDR3 spans 16 amino acids. The V gene lost 7 bases and the J gene lost 4 bases, with 19 bases spanning the gap. The germline gives CDR1 MGHRA, CDR2 YSYEKL. In nucleotides, the CDR3 is TGCGCCAGCAATCCCTCGGCAGGGGCGATTAATGAAAAACTGTTTTTT. Amino acids: CASNPSAGAINEKLFF.

This chain connects TRBV5-1 to TRBJ2-3, with D possibly matching TRBD2 (6 bases). Germline V gene data show CDR1 as SGHRS and CDR2 as YFSETQ. This CDR3 spans 13 amino acids. V lost 1 base to trimming and J lost 5 bases, with 8 bases between them. The chain's CDR3 is CASSLSRGDTQYF. The CDR3 DNA is TGCGCCAGCAGCTTGTCGCGGGGAGATACGCAGTATTTT.

The V and J genes are TRBV5-1 and TRBJ2-7, with 10 bases aligning to TRBD1. This CDR3 is 16 amino acids long. Trimming cost V 0 bases and J 3 bases; bases outside gene matches: 6. Germline assignment: CDR1 SGHRS and CDR2 YFSETQ. CDR3 sequence reads: CASSLDVGQGFYEQYF. CDR3 bases: TGCGCCAGCAGCTTGGACGTGGGACAGGGGTTCTACGAGCAGTACTTC.

The J gene is TRBJ1-6, the V gene TRBV10-3; 8 bases fit TRBD1. V gave up 6 bases and J gave up 2 bases; unmatched junction bases: 12. The CDR3 is 18 amino acids. Germline CDR1 reads ENHRY; CDR2 reads SYGVKD. CDR3 sequence (DNA): TGTGCCATCAGCCTACAACCGGGACAGGCGACCTATAATTCACCCCTCCACTTT. It translates to CAISLQPGQATYNSPLHF.

This rearrangement joins TRBV28 to TRBJ1-4, with TRBD1 matching 8 bases. J lost 5 bases, V lost 7 bases, and 12 bases had no gene match. Germline V CDR1 and CDR2: MDHEN, SYDVKM. The CDR3 contains 16 residues. In DNA, the CDR3 is TGTGCCAGCACGGACAGGGCTCCCCTACCGAATGAAAAACTGTTTTTT. Translation gives CASTDRAPLPNEKLFF.

This clone occurred a few times. This chain connects TRBV7-9 to TRBJ2-3, with 9 bases identical to TRBD2. The CDR3 runs 16 residues. Germline CDR1 reads SEHNR; CDR2 reads FQNEAQ (reference sequence). The ends lost 6 bases at V and 0 bases at J; junction bases unmatched: 7. CDR3 sequence (DNA): TGTGCCAGCAGTCTGGCTAGCGGGATAAGCACAGATACGCAGTATTTT. Protein: CASSLASGISTDTQYF.

This clone was found once. This chain connects TRBV19 to TRBJ2-7; a weak D match, TRBD1 (5 bases). CDR1 is LNHDA, CDR2 SQIVND, per germline (reference sequence). The CDR3 runs 13 residues. V lost 3 bases and J lost 3, with 9 bases in between. CDR3 DNA: TGTGCCAGTAGTATTGACAGAAACTACGAGCAGTACTTC. It encodes CASSIDRNYEQYF.

This clone occurred once. This sequence joins TRBV30 and TRBJ2-5, with TRBD1 matching over 7 bases. This CDR3 is built from 13 residues. The J segment lost 4 bases and the V segment lost 0 bases, leaving 2 bases of the junction unmatched. The V gene's germline CDR1 is GTSNPN and CDR2 SVGIG (reference sequence). The CDR3 is CAWSVNRGETQYF. The CDR3 DNA sequence: TGTGCCTGGAGTGTTAACAGGGGAGAGACCCAGTACTTC.

This rearrangement joins TRBV14 to TRBJ2-7; 8 positions agree with TRBD2. Germline values: CDR1 SGHDN, CDR2 FVKESK. This CDR3 has 15 residues. V lost 2 bases, J lost 3 bases, and 6 bases stayed unmatched. The CDR3 sequence is CASSQLGTSNYEQYF. The CDR3 nucleotides read TGTGCCAGCAGCCAACTCGGGACTAGTAACTACGAGCAGTACTTC.

This clone has a single count. The chain has TRBV19 and TRBJ1-4, with D tentatively TRBD1 (5 bases). Germline CDR1 LNHDA, CDR2 SQIVND (reference sequence). The CDR3 consists of 14 residues. Trimming shortened V by 3 bases and J by 7 bases, and 12 bases separated the two germline ends. The CDR3 DNA sequence: TGTGCCAGTAGTATGCGGGGGATCGGTGAAAAACTGTTTTTT. Translation gives CASSMRGIGEKLFF.

This clone was seen only a few times. The rearrangement links TRBV11-2 to TRBJ1-6; the D gene is possibly TRBD1 (6 bases). Germline lookup yields CDR1 SGHAT and CDR2 FQNNGV. The CDR3 spans 15 residues. V lost 5 bases to trimming and J lost 9 bases, with 17 bases between them. The CDR3 region has the DNA TGTGCCAGCAGCCTCAACTACAGGGATTCTTCACCCCTCCACTTT. It specifies CASSLNYRDSSPLHF.